The clone carrying this TCR beta chain was counted ten times or more. What it recognizes is unknown. V lost 6 bases and J lost 5, with 14 bases in between. This CDR3 region has 14 residues. Germline CDR1 reads SNHLY; CDR2 reads FYNNEI. The record originates from a study of regulatory T cells in long-lasting Graves disease. General observations from the study: Persistent cases favored TRBV28, TRBJ1-2 and TRBJ2-5.

Described time point: newly diagnosed GD, antithyroid drugs for less than 3 months. PBMC-extracted RNA yielded the TCR library. American Thyroid Association guidelines defined Graves' disease diagnosis. Approximately 9 milliliters of peripheral blood went into EDTA tubes. Library construction for TCR beta used iRepertoire HTBI primers and Arm-PCR of CDR3 regions. Each CDR3 protein is one row after TCRdb ran MiXCR on the multiplex PCR reads. This repertoire shows 500,000 or so distinct CDR3 sequences, 16% found once; its top ten account for more than 20%. These same data were also listed under a study on T cells in Graves' hyperthyroidism and ophthalmopathy. That work contributes: Separation of ophthalmopathy from stable hyperthyroidism was achieved by a 13 V-J model.

This clonotype was sampled from a woman aged 40-60 years with Graves disease. The V call is TRBV2, the J call TRBJ1-5, with D unresolved. Sequencing used peripheral blood mononuclear cells (PBMCs), obtained at new diagnosis, from a patient treated with antithyroid drugs. Here the CDR3 reads CASRVESNDQPQHF. The CDR3 DNA sequence: TGTGCCAGCAGGGTCGAATCGAACGATCAGCCCCAGCATTTT.